The 15 T cell receptor beta chains presented below share a single source sample, sequenced in a study of blood T cells in healthy people across ages. A second PCR, run for about 7 to 11 cycles, used a sample-barcoded 5' primer plus a J-beta primer mix. MiXCR, applied by TCRdb to the 5' RACE reads, yields one record per CDR3 protein. The sample lists about 1.1 million distinct CDR3 sequences; roughly two fifths were seen once. Sequencing used blood. These receptor sequences come from a man aged 18 to 29 in good health.

The J gene is TRBJ2-1, the V gene TRBV2; 9 bases match TRBD2. V shed 4 bases and J 8 bases; nucleotides not matched to a gene: 9. The CDR3 sequence is 15 residues long. Germline CDR1 SNHLY, CDR2 FYNNEI. The CDR3 bases are TGTGCCAGCAGTGTCGATGCGGGAGGGGGGGATGAGCAGTTCTTC. It specifies CASSVDAGGGDEQFF.

This clonotype was seen ten or more times. Here the CDR3 DNA reads TGTGCCAGCAGCTTGTCAGGGTTCACAGATACGCAGTATTTT. Its translation is CASSLSGFTDTQYF. The chain has TRBV5-6 and TRBJ2-3; maybe TRBD1 (5 bases). The CDR3 is made up of 14 amino acids. Trimming stripped 1 base from V and 2 bases from J, with 8 bases between. CDR1 and CDR2 (germline): SGHDT, YYEEEE.

The rearrangement joins TRBV20-1 to TRBJ1-1; no definite D call. The CDR3 loop spans 10 amino acids. Trimming removed 3 bases from V and 5 bases from J, with 4 bases in between. Germline assignment: CDR1 DFQATT and CDR2 SNEGSKA (reference sequence). Written as DNA, the CDR3 is TGCAGTGCTAGTAGGACTGAAGCTTTCTTT. Its translation is CSASRTEAFF.

This clonotype was recorded a few times. J is TRBJ1-5 and V is TRBV12-3 or TRBV12-4, with a weak D call TRBD1 (6 bases). The V gene lost 6 bases and the J gene lost 4 bases, with 19 bases spanning the gap. The CDR3 length is 16 residues. CDR3 protein: CASSLLGEGDNQPQHF. In DNA, the CDR3 is TGTGCCAGCAGCTTACTCGGGGAGGGGGATAATCAGCCCCAGCATTTT.

This clonotype has a handful of counts. The V and J genes are TRBV6-6 and TRBJ1-2; 8 positions agree with TRBD1. The CDR3 extends over 12 amino acids. In germline, CDR1 is MNHNY, CDR2 SVGAGI (reference sequence). CDR3 nucleotides: TGTGCAGCAGGGGGCGCGATTTATGGCTACACCTTC. This translates into CAAGGAIYGYTF.

This clonotype has ten or more counts. The chain carries TRBV27 and TRBJ2-4; maybe TRBD1 (5 bases). Germline V gene sequence: CDR1 MNHEY, CDR2 SMNVEV (reference sequence). V was shortened by 6 bases and J by 4 bases, with 10 bases between the two germline ends. CDR3 length: 13 amino acids. The CDR3 sequence: CASRGLRKNIQYF. The CDR3 DNA reads as TGTGCCAGCAGGGGGCTAAGGAAAAACATTCAGTACTTC.

J is TRBJ2-7 and V is TRBV9; 8 nucleotides match TRBD2. The DNA end is a closer match to TRBJ2-5, so the J assignment may be wrong. Germline V CDR1 and CDR2: SGDLS, YYNGEE. The CDR3 is 19 amino acids. For the CDR3, the DNA is TGTGCCAGCAGCCCAGAGCCAGTGTTCGGAGCGGGGGTTGGAGTGACCCAGTACTTC. Protein product: CASSPEPVFGAGVGVTQYF.

The chain couples TRBV4-3 to TRBJ1-2; possibly TRBD1 for D (6 bases). V was shortened by 0 bases and J by 3 bases, with 11 bases between the two germline ends. The CDR3 is made up of 15 amino acids. Per germline, CDR1 LGHNA and CDR2 YSLEER. In DNA form, the CDR3 reads TGCGCCAGCAGCCAAGATAATCAGGGGTACTATGGCTACACCTTC. Its protein is CASSQDNQGYYGYTF.

The chain couples TRBV10-3 to TRBJ2-5; D not certain. Germline CDR1 and CDR2: ENHRY and SYGVKD. V was trimmed by 0 bases and J by 4 bases, leaving 9 bases between them. This CDR3 comprises 14 residues. The CDR3 nucleotides read TGTGCCATCAGTGAGTCCACCCTGGGAGAGACCCAGTACTTC. Protein sequence: CAISESTLGETQYF.

This clonotype was detected only a few times. The chain joins TRBV6-5 to TRBJ2-3; 7 nucleotides align to TRBD2. J was trimmed by 5 bases and V by 4 bases; bases with no gene match: 18. This CDR3 region has 18 residues. Germline CDR1 is MNHEY and CDR2 is SVGAGI. CDR3 sequence (DNA): TGTGCCAGCAGTTCCACACCGCCGGGGGGAGGAAAGGGAGATACGCAGTATTTT. It codes for CASSSTPPGGGKGDTQYF.

The sample holds a few counts of this clonotype. The V call is TRBV12-3 or TRBV12-4, the J call TRBJ1-6; D not resolved. The ends were cut back, 2 bases at V and 0 bases at J, with 14 bases in the middle. This CDR3 comprises 18 residues. The CDR3 reads CASSLSGLPSSYNSPLHF. The CDR3 bases are TGTGCCAGCAGTTTATCCGGACTTCCAAGCTCCTATAATTCACCCCTCCACTTT.

The chain has TRBV5-1 and TRBJ1-5; perhaps TRBD1 as D (6 bases). Trimming removed 1 base at V and 4 bases at J, with 15 bases between. The CDR3 has 16 amino acids. Germline CDR1 is SGHRS and CDR2 is YFSETQ. CDR3 in DNA: TGCGCCAGCAGCTTGTCCCCGGGGGGCAGGAATCAGCCCCAGCATTTT. Translating gives CASSLSPGGRNQPQHF.

The table lists this clonotype with a count of one. The V gene is TRBV7-9, the J gene TRBJ2-3; 12 bases agree with TRBD2. The CDR3 spans 17 residues. The trim removed 1 base at V and 3 bases at J, leaving 5 bases unmatched. Germline values: CDR1 SEHNR, CDR2 FQNEAQ (reference sequence). The CDR3 sequence is CASSLVGLAGQTDTQYF. DNA of the CDR3: TGTGCCAGCAGCTTAGTTGGACTAGCGGGGCAGACAGATACGCAGTATTTT.

The chain employs TRBV30 and TRBJ2-1, with D perhaps matching TRBD1 (5 bases). Germline V gene data show CDR1 as GTSNPN and CDR2 as SVGIG (reference sequence). The CDR3 length is 12 residues. Deletions cut 0 bases from V and 7 bases from J, with 7 bases between. The CDR3, as DNA: TGTGCCTGGAGTGTACAGGAGAATGAGCAGTTCTTC. The encoded protein is CAWSVQENEQFF.

Notes on this clonotype: This may be a read error, as it is one base from a much larger clone. The V and J genes are TRBV2 and TRBJ2-6; no definite D call. Germline CDR1 reads SNHLY; CDR2 reads FYNNEI. The CDR3 contains 11 residues. The chain's CDR3 is CAGSEWDVLTF. The DNA for the CDR3 is TGTGCCGGCAGTGAATGGGACGTCCTGACTTTC.